The entry below gives a single T cell receptor beta chain sequence along with its context. Using immunoSEQ multiplex PCR, the repertoire was profiled, and TCRdb retains in-frame clones only, with some absent. The sample gives about 300,000 clones, nearly 90% of which show up once; around 4.4% is in the top ten. The CDR3 runs 16 residues. V shed 5 bases and J 8 bases; nucleotides not matched to a gene: 16. Looked up from germline, CDR1 is SEHNR and CDR2 is FQNEAQ (reference sequence). This record belongs to a study of blood T cell repertoires in COVID-19. This receptor was obtained from a woman aged 18-29 years with acute COVID-19. V usage is TRBV7-9 and J usage is TRBJ1-2, with TRBD1 identical over 8 bases. Specimen: PBMCs or T cells enriched from blood (not recorded which). The CDR3 region has the DNA TGTGCCAGCAGCACCGACAGGGGTTCTACTAGGTGGGGCTACACCTTC. It is translated as CASSTDRGSTRWGYTF.